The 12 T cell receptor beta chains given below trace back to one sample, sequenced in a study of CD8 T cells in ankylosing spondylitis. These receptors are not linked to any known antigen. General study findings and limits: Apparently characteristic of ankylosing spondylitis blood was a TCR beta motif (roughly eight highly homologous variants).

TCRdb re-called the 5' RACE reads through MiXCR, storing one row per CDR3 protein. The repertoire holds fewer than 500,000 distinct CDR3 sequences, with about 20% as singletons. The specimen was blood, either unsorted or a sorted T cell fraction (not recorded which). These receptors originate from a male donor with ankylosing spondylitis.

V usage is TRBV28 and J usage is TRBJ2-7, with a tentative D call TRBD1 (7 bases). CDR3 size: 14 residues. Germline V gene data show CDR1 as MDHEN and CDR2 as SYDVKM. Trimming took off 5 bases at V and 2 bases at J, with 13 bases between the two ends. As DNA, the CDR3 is TGTGCCAGCAGTCCCAGGGGGGCAACCTACGAGCAGTACTTC. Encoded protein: CASSPRGATYEQYF.

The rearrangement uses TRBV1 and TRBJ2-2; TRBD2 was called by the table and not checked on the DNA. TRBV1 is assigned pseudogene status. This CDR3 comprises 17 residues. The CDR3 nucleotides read TGCACCAGCAGCCAAGAACTAGCGGGAGCAAAGACCGGGGAGCTGTTTTTT. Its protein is CTSSQELAGAKTGELFF.

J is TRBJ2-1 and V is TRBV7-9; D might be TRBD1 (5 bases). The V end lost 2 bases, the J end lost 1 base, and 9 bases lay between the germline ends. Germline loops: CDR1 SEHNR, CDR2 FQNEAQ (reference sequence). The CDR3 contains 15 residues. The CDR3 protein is CASSLQAGSYNEQFF. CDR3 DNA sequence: TGTGCCAGCAGCTTACAGGCAGGGTCCTACAATGAGCAGTTCTTC.

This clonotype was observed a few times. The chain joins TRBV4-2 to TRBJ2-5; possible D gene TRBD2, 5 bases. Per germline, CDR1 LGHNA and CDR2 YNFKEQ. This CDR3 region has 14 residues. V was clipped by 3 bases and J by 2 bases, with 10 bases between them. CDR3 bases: TGTGCCAGCAGCCATCAACTAGGGCAAGAGACCCAGTACTTC. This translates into CASSHQLGQETQYF.

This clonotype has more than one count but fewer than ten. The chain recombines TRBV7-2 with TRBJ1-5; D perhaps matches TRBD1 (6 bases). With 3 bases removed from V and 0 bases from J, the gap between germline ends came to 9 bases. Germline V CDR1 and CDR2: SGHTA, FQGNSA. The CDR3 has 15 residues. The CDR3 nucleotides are TGTGCCAGCAGCTTTCGACAGGATAGCAATCAGCCCCAGCATTTT. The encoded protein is CASSFRQDSNQPQHF.

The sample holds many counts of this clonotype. CDR3 amino acids: CSVSLSGGFTDTQYF. Here the CDR3 DNA reads TGCAGCGTTTCCCTTAGCGGGGGTTTCACAGATACGCAGTATTTT. The chain recombines TRBV29-1 with TRBJ2-3; 9 bases map to TRBD2. CDR3 length equals 15 residues. Germline lookup yields CDR1 SQVTM and CDR2 ANQGSEA. V trimming: 5 bases; J trimming: 2 bases; junction bases outside the gene matches: 8.

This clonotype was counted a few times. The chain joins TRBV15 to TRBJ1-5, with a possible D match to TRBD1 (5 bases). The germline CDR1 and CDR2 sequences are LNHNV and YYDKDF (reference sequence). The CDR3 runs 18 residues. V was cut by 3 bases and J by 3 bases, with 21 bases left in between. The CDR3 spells CATSRTPSSRAYNQPQHF. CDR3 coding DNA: TGTGCCACCAGCAGGACCCCTTCCTCCAGGGCATACAATCAGCCCCAGCATTTT. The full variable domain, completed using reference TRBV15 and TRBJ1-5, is DAMVIQNPRYQVTQFGKPVTLSCSQTLNHNVMYWYQQKSSQAPKLLFHYYDKDFNNEADTPDNFQSRRPNTSFCFLDIRSPGLGDTAMYLCATSRTPSSRAYNQPQHFGDGTRLSIL.

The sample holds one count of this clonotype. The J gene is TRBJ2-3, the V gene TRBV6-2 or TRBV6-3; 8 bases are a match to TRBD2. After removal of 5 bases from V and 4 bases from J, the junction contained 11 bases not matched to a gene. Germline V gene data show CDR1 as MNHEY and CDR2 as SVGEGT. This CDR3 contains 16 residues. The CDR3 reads CASSATGLGSSDTQYF. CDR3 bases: TGTGCCAGCAGTGCCACGGGACTAGGGAGTTCAGATACGCAGTATTTT.

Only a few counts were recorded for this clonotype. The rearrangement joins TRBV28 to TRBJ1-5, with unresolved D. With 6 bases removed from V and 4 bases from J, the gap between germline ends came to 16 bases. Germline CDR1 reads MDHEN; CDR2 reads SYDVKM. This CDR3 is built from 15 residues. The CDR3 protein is CASRWTDGRNQPQHF. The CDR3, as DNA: TGTGCCAGCAGATGGACGGACGGTAGAAATCAGCCCCAGCATTTT.

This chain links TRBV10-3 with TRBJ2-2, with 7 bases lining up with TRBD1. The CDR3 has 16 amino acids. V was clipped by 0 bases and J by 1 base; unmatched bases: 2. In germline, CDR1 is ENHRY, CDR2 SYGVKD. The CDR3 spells CAISESRTGNTGELFF. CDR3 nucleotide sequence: TGTGCCATCAGTGAGTCAAGGACAGGGAACACCGGGGAGCTGTTTTTT.

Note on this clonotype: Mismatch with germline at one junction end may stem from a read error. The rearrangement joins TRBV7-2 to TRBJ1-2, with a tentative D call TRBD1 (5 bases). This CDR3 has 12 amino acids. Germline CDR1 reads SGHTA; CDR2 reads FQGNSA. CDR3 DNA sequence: TGTGCCAGCACCTTAGCAACAGGCAGCTACACCTTC. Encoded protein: CASTLATGSYTF.

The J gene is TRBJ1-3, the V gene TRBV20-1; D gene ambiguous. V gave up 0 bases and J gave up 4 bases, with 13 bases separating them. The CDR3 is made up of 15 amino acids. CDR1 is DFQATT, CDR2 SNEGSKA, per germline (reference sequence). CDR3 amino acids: CSARDARVAGNTIYF. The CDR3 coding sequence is TGCAGTGCTAGAGATGCCCGGGTAGCGGGAAACACCATATATTTT.